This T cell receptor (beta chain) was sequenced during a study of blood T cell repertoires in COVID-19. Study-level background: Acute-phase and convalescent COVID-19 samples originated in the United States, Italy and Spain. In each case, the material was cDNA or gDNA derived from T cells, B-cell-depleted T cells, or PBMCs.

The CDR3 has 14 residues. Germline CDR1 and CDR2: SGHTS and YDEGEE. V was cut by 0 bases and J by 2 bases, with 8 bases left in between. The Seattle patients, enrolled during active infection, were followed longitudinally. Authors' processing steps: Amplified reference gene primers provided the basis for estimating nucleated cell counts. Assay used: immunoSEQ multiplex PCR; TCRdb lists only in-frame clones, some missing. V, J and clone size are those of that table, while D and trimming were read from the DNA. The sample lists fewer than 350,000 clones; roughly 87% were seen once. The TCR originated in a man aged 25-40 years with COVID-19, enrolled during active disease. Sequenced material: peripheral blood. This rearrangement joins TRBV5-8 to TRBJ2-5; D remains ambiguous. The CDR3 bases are TGTGCCAGCAGCTTGGGACACTTACAAGAGACCCAGTACTTC. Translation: CASSLGHLQETQYF. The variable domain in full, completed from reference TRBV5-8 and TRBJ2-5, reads EAGVTQSPTHLIKTRGQQATLRCSPISGHTSVYWYQQALGLGLQFLLWYDEGEERNRGNFPPRFSGRQFPNYSSELNVNALELEDSALYLCASSLGHLQETQYFGPGTRLLVL.